The rows below give T cell receptor beta chains drawn from one sample of a study of shared clonotypes between healthy human individuals. Using immunoSEQ multiplex PCR, the repertoire was profiled, and TCRdb retains in-frame clones only, with some absent. The sample records about 1.1 million clones, 77% being singletons. Sample: memory CD4+ T cells from PBMCs. The source of these receptors is a man aged 18 to 29 in good health. Some clones in this sample may be carry-over from other donors' samples. Each CDR3 is given with its conserved first and last residue. The order of the fields is V gene, clone size, J gene, D gene, CDR3 length, CDR3 DNA, CDR3 protein. The D gene is left open where the match is weak. Clone size is not always given. Where it is, it says once, few, many or a class for expanded clones.

V: TRBV28
size: .
J: TRBJ2-7
D: .
length: 13
DNA: TGTGCCATCGGTCGGGCGAACTCCTACGAGCAGTACTTC
CDR3: CAIGRANSYEQYF

V: TRBV2
size: once
J: TRBJ1-1
D: .
length: 14
DNA: TGTGCCAGCAGTGACGAAGGGCGGGACACTGAAGCTTTCTTT
CDR3: CASSDEGRDTEAFF

V: TRBV25-1
size: .
J: TRBJ1-2
D: .
length: 14
DNA: TGTGCCAGCACTCCGGCAGGGGTGAACTATGGCTACACCTTC
CDR3: CASTPAGVNYGYTF

V: TRBV30
size: .
J: TRBJ2-1
D: TRBD2
length: 16
DNA: TGTGCCTGGAGTGTACTCCGACTAGCGACAAACAATGAGCAGTTCTTC
CDR3: CAWSVLRLATNNEQFF

V: TRBV27
size: .
J: TRBJ1-2
D: .
length: 13
DNA: TGTGCCAGCAGTTTGGGGAGAAACTATGGCTACACCTTC
CDR3: CASSLGRNYGYTF

V: TRBV18
size: .
J: TRBJ1-3
D: .
length: 13
DNA: TGTGCCGGCCGGACTTCCTCTGGAAACACCATATATTTT
CDR3: CAGRTSSGNTIYF

V: TRBV29-1
size: once
J: TRBJ2-7
D: .
length: 13
DNA: TGCAGCGTCGAGCTACAGGGTTCATTCGAGCAGTACTTC
CDR3: CSVELQGSFEQYF

V: TRBV4-3
size: .
J: TRBJ1-2
D: .
length: 16
DNA: TGCGCCAGCAGCCAAGATTTTCCGGCTTCTGGCTATGGCTACACCTTC
CDR3: CASSQDFPASGYGYTF

V: TRBV2
size: .
J: TRBJ2-5
D: TRBD1
length: 12
DNA: TGTGCCAGCGCAGACAGGGGGCAGACCCAGTACTTC
CDR3: CASADRGQTQYF

V: TRBV30
size: .
J: TRBJ1-1
D: .
length: 11
DNA: TGTGCCTGGATTGGGCAGATTGAAGCTTTCTTT
CDR3: CAWIGQIEAFF

V: TRBV7-3
size: .
J: TRBJ2-7
D: TRBD1
length: 15
DNA: TGTGCCAGCAGCCAGGGGGCGGGGCCCTCCTACGAGCAGTACTTC
CDR3: CASSQGAGPSYEQYF

V: TRBV6-5
size: once
J: TRBJ2-1
D: .
length: 16
DNA: TGTGCCAGCAGTTACTCTCAGGCCAGGGGGGACGATGAGCAGTTCTTC
CDR3: CASSYSQARGDDEQFF

V: TRBV4-2
size: .
J: TRBJ1-3
D: TRBD1
length: 17
DNA: TGTGCCAGCAGCCAAGGCGGGCAGGGGGCGTCTGGAAACACCATATATTTT
CDR3: CASSQGGQGASGNTIYF

V: TRBV7-3
size: .
J: TRBJ2-5
D: .
length: 15
DNA: TGTGCCAGCAGCTTAGGAGGGGGTCGCCAAGAGACCCAGTACTTC
CDR3: CASSLGGGRQETQYF